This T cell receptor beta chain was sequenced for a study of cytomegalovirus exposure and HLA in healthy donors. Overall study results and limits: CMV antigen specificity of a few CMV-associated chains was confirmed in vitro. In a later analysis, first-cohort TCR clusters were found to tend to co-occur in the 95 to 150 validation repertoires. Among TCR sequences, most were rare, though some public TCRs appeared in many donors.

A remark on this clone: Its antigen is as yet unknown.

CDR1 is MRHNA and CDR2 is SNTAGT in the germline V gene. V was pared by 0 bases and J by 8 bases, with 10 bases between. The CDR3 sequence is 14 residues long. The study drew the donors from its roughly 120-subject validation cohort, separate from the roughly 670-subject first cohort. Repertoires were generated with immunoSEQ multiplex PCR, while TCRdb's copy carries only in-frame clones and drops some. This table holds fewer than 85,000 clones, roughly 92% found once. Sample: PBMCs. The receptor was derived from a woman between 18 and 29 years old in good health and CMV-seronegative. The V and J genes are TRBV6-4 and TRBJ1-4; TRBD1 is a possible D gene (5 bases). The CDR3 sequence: CASSDSAGREKLFF. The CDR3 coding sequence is TGTGCCAGCAGTGACTCGGCAGGGCGGGAAAAACTGTTTTTT.